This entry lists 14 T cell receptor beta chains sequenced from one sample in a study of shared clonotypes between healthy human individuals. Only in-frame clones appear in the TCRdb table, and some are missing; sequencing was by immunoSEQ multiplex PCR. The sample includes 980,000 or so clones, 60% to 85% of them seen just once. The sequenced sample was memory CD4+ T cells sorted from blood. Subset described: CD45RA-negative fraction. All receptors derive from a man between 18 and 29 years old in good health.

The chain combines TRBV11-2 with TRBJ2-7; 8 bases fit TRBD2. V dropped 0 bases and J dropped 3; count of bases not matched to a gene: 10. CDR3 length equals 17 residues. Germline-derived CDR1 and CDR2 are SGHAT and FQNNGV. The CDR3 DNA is TGTGCCAGCAGCTTAGATTCCGGGACTAGGGGGAACTACGAGCAGTACTTC. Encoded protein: CASSLDSGTRGNYEQYF.

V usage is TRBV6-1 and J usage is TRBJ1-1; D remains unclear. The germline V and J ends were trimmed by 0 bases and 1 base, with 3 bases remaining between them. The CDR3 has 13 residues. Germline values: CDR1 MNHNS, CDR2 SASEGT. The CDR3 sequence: CASSEAWNTEAFF. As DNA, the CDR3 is TGTGCCAGCAGTGAAGCGTGGAACACTGAAGCTTTCTTT.

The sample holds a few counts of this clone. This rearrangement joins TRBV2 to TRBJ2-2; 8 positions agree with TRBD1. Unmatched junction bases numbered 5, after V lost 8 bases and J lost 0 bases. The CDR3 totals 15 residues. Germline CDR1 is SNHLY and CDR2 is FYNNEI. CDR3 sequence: CASGLDRANTGELFF. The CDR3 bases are TGTGCCAGCGGACTGGACAGGGCGAACACCGGGGAGCTGTTTTTT.

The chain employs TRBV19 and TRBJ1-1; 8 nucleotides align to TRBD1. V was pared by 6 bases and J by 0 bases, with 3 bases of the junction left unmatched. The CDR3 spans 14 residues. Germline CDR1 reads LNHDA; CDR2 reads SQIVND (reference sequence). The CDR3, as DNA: TGTGCCAGTAGGACACAGGGGGTGAACACTGAAGCTTTCTTT. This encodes CASRTQGVNTEAFF.

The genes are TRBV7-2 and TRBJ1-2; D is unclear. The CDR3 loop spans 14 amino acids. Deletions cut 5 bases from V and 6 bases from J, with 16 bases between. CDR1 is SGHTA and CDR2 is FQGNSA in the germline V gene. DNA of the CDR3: TGTGCCAGCAGCGACCCTCACTGGGAGGATGGCTACACCTTC. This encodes CASSDPHWEDGYTF. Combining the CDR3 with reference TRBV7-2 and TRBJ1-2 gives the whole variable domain GAGVSQSPSNKVTEKGKDVELRCDPISGHTALYWYRQSLGQGLEFLIYFQGNSAPDKSGLPSDRFSAERTGGSVSTLTIQRTQQEDSAVYLCASSDPHWEDGYTFGSGTRLTVV.

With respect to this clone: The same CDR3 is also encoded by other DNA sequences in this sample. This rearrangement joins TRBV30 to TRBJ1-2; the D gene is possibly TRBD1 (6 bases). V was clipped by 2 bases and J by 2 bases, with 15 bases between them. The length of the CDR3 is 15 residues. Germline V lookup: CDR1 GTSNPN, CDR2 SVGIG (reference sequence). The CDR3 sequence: CAWSRNLQGNYGYTF. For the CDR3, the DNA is TGTGCCTGGAGTCGCAACCTGCAGGGGAACTATGGCTACACCTTC.

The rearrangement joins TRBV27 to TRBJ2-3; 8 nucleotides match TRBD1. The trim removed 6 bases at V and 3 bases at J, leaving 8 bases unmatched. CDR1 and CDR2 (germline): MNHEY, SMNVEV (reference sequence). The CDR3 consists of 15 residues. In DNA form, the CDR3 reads TGTGCCAGCAGGCCTCAGGGGGCGATAACAGATACGCAGTATTTT. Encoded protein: CASRPQGAITDTQYF.

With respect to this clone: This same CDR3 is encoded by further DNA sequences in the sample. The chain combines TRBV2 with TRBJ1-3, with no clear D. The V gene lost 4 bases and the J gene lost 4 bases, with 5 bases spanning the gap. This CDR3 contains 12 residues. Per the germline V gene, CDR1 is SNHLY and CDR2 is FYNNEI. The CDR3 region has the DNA TGTGCCAGCAGTGCCTCAGGAAACACCATATATTTT. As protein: CASSASGNTIYF.

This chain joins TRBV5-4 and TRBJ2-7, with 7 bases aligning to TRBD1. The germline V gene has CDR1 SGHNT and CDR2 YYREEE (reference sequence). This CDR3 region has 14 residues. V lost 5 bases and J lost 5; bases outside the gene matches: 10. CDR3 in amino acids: CASRRDSSVNEQYF. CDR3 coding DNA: TGTGCCAGCAGACGGGACAGTAGCGTCAACGAGCAGTACTTC.

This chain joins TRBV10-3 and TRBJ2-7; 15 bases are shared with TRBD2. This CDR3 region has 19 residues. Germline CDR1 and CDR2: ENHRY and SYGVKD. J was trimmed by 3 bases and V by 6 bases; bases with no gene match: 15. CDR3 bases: TGTGCCATCAGCCCCGGACTAGCGGGAGGGCCTTTATCTAGCTACGAGCAGTACTTC. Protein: CAISPGLAGGPLSSYEQYF.

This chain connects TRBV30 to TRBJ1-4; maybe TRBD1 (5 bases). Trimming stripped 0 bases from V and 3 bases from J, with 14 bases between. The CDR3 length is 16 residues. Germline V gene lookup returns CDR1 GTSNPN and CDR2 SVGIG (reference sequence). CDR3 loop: CAWSVRGRGSNEKLFF. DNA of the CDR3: TGTGCCTGGAGTGTACGAGGAAGGGGATCTAATGAAAAACTGTTTTTT.

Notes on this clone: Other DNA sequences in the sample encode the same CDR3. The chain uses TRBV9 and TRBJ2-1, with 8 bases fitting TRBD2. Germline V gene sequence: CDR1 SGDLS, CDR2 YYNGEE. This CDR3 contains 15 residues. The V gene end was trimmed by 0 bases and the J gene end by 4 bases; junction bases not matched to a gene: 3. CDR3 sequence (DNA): TGTGCCAGCAGCGTAGGCGGGGGGAGTTACAATGAGCAGTTCTTC. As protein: CASSVGGGSYNEQFF.

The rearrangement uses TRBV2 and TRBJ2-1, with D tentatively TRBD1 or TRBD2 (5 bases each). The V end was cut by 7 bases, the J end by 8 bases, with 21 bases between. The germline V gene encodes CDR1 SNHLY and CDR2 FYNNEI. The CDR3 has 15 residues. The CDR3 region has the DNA TGTGCCAGCAAATTGGACGGGGCCCCGGGTGATGAGCAGTTCTTC. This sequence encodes CASKLDGAPGDEQFF.

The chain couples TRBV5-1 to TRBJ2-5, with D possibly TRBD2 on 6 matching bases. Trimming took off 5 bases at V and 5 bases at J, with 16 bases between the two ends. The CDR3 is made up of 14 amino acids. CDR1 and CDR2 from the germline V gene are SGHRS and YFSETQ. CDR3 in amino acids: CASREGPSGETQYF. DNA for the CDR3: TGCGCCAGCAGGGAGGGCCCCTCGGGGGAGACCCAGTACTTC. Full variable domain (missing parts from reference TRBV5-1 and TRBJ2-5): KAGVTQTPRYLIKTRGQQVTLSCSPISGHRSVSWYQQTPGQGLQFLFEYFSETQRNKGNFPGRFSGRQFSNSRSEMNVSTLELGDSALYLCASREGPSGETQYFGPGTRLLVL.